This entry is about one T cell receptor (beta chain). Antigen: not known. This entry belongs to a study of shared clonotypes between healthy human individuals. The wider study: The composition of the donors was a couple of women and a few men aged 18 to 49. There were three CD4 naive, three CD4 memory, two CD8 naive and one CD8 memory plates per donor. Findings and caveats of the study: Richness estimates generally favored naive over memory subsets.

Investigators spread the genomic DNA of each subset evenly over several immunoSEQ plates. Repertoires were generated with immunoSEQ multiplex PCR, while TCRdb's copy carries only in-frame clones and drops some. The data show about 2.4 million clones, over 85% seen once. The germline gives CDR1 MNHEY, CDR2 SVGAGI. The J segment lost 3 bases and the V segment lost 6 bases, leaving 5 bases of the junction unmatched. The CDR3 extends over 14 amino acids. The sequence was collected from a man aged 18-30 years in good health. Some clones in this sample may be carry-over from other donors' samples. Sequencing input: naive CD4+ T cells from PBMCs. Noted subset: CD45RA+ positively selected. The genes are TRBV6-5 and TRBJ1-1, with 9 bases identical to TRBD1. The CDR3 DNA reads as TGTGCCAGCAGACAGGGGGCGGTGTACACTGAAGCTTTCTTT. It codes for CASRQGAVYTEAFF.